This TCR beta chain was profiled in a study of cytomegalovirus exposure and HLA in healthy donors. Study as a whole: Early released data comprised about 90 million unique TCRs from HLA-typed donors.

PCR primers comprised 60 Vbeta and 13 Jbeta primers. Sequencing used immunoSEQ multiplex PCR; TCRdb keeps in-frame clones, though not all of them. Found here are approximately 160,000 clones, about 64% of them singletons; the top ten hold approximately 1.3%. This clone appeared a single time. Its antigen is not identified. Germline V CDR1 and CDR2: SGHVS, FQNEAQ. The CDR3 spans 12 residues. General study findings and limits: Researchers counted 180 or so TCR beta chains as cytomegalovirus-associated. As a later analysis showed, a missense DCLRE1C variant was linked to trimming of TCR beta V- and J-genes. Later findings reportedly placed an Asian-associated ancestry cluster below the roughly 700-donor mean for N-insertions.

The chain joins TRBV7-8 to TRBJ2-5; D not resolved. The J call may be faulty, since TRBJ2-7 better matches the DNA end. The material sequenced was PBMCs. The sequence was collected from a man aged 45-65 years in good health and CMV-seronegative. CDR3 residues: CASSLERYEQYF. CDR3 DNA sequence: TGTGCCAGCAGCTTAGAGAGGTACGAGCAGTACTTC.